Below, 29 T cell receptor beta chains from the same sample are listed, as sequenced in a study of cytomegalovirus exposure and HLA in healthy donors. The study ran its PCR with 60 Vbeta and 13 Jbeta primers. Method: immunoSEQ multiplex PCR; TCRdb's copy keeps in-frame clones and lacks some. Counted here are 120,000 to 150,000 clones, 73% occurring once; the ten biggest clones make up roughly 1.3%. Sequencing was done on a sample of PBMCs. The receptors here all came from a woman in her thirties or forties in good health and CMV-seronegative.

The chain employs TRBV5-6 and TRBJ1-2; D uncertain. V was pared by 4 bases and J by 4 bases, with 14 bases between. Germline-derived CDR1 and CDR2 are SGHDT and YYEEEE. The CDR3 is 14 amino acids. The CDR3 DNA reads TGTGCCAGCAGCGCGTCAAATGACTTCTATGGCTACACCTTC. Protein product: CASSASNDFYGYTF.

This chain links TRBV5-4 with TRBJ1-4; TRBD1 aligns across 8 bases. V lost 4 bases and J lost 2; bases outside the gene matches: 7. In germline, CDR1 is SGHNT, CDR2 YYREEE (reference sequence). This CDR3 comprises 16 residues. CDR3 region: CASSRTGLRTNEKLFF. Written as DNA, the CDR3 is TGTGCCAGCAGCCGGACAGGGTTGAGGACTAATGAAAAACTGTTTTTT.

This sequence joins TRBV28 and TRBJ1-4; weak D call: TRBD1 (6 bases). Germline loops: CDR1 MDHEN, CDR2 SYDVKM. CDR3 length: 18 amino acids. Trimming took off 7 bases at V and 5 bases at J, with 26 bases between the two ends. The chain's CDR3 is CASTRVGAGDDQNEKLFF. As DNA, the CDR3 is TGTGCCAGCACCCGGGTTGGGGCAGGGGACGACCAGAATGAAAAACTGTTTTTT.

The J gene is TRBJ1-5, the V gene TRBV5-8, with 9 nucleotides matching TRBD1. The CDR3 has 18 amino acids. Germline CDR1 and CDR2: SGHTS and YDEGEE. Trimming took 0 bases from V and 3 from J; bases not matched to a gene: 10. The CDR3 region has the DNA TGTGCCAGCAGCTTGGAGGTGTCCGGGACAGGGTACAATCAGCCCCAGCATTTT. Translating gives CASSLEVSGTGYNQPQHF.

V and J are TRBV6-5 and TRBJ2-1; 8 nucleotides line up with TRBD1. The CDR3 covers 12 residues. The J segment lost 9 bases and the V segment lost 6 bases, leaving 4 bases of the junction unmatched. Germline assignment: CDR1 MNHEY and CDR2 SVGAGI. The CDR3 sequence: CASRSGTGEQFF. In DNA form, the CDR3 reads TGTGCCAGCAGGTCCGGGACAGGTGAGCAGTTCTTC.

This clone was counted only a few times. The chain joins TRBV29-1 to TRBJ2-7, with 8 nucleotides matching TRBD1. Germline trimming cut 7 bases from V and 4 bases from J; bases unmatched to any gene: 3. Per the germline V gene, CDR1 is SQVTM and CDR2 is ANQGSEA. This CDR3 region has 11 residues. CDR3 sequence reads: CSATGGYEQYF. The CDR3 DNA reads as TGCAGCGCTACAGGGGGGTACGAGCAGTACTTC.

This chain joins TRBV19 and TRBJ2-7, with a weak D call TRBD2 (5 bases). The CDR3 totals 12 residues. Trimming removed 3 bases at V and 5 bases at J, with 8 bases between. Germline values: CDR1 LNHDA, CDR2 SQIVND (reference sequence). As DNA, the CDR3 is TGTGCCAGTAGTATCACCGGGAACGAGCAGTACTTC. This gives the protein CASSITGNEQYF.

The CDR3 region has the DNA TGTGCCAGTATGTGGGCCAACACTGAAGCTTTCTTT. Amino acids: CASMWANTEAFF. The V call is TRBV19, the J call TRBJ1-1, with D unclear. This CDR3 has 12 residues. Germline V gene sequence: CDR1 LNHDA, CDR2 SQIVND (reference sequence). The germline V and J ends were trimmed by 7 bases and 2 bases, with 8 bases remaining between them. The entire variable domain, with the rest obtained from reference TRBV19 and TRBJ1-1, is as follows: DGGITQSPKYLFRKEGQNVTLSCEQNLNHDAMYWYRQDPGQGLRLIYYSQIVNDFQKGDIAEGYSVSREKKESFPLTVTSAQKNPTAFYLCASMWANTEAFFGQGTRLTVV.

Here the CDR3 reads CASSQAPGLNEKLFF. CDR3 bases: TGCGCCAGCAGCCAAGCTCCGGGGTTGAATGAAAAACTGTTTTTT. The rearrangement links TRBV4-1 to TRBJ1-4; D gene ambiguous. CDR1 and CDR2 from the germline V gene are MGHRA and YSYEKL. The CDR3 has 15 amino acids. Trimming cost V 1 base and J 5 bases, with 11 bases left between them.

The chain combines TRBV2 with TRBJ2-1; 9 nucleotides agree with TRBD2. V lost 5 bases and J lost 7; bases outside the gene matches: 9. The CDR3 loop spans 15 amino acids. Germline loops: CDR1 SNHLY, CDR2 FYNNEI. CDR3 coding DNA: TGTGCCAGCAGTTCCGAGCGGGGGGCATTGAATGAGCAGTTCTTC. This translates into CASSSERGALNEQFF.

The chain is built from TRBV20-1 and TRBJ1-2, with D unclear. The CDR3 consists of 8 residues. V dropped 0 bases and J dropped 12 bases, with 2 bases sitting between them. The germline V gene encodes CDR1 DFQATT and CDR2 SNEGSKA (reference sequence). DNA of the CDR3: TGCAGTGCTAGAGATAACACCTTC. This encodes CSARDNTF.

There are a few counts of this clone. The chain is built from TRBV6-6 and TRBJ1-1; D possibly corresponds to TRBD1 (6 bases). Germline V gene data show CDR1 as MNHNY and CDR2 as SVGAGI (reference sequence). V gave up 7 bases and J gave up 1 base, with 16 bases separating them. The CDR3 has 15 residues. DNA of the CDR3: TGTGCCAGCACCCGACAGGACACTCCGAACACTGAAGCTTTCTTT. Protein sequence: CASTRQDTPNTEAFF.

This clone was seen a handful of times. The gene calls are TRBV9 and TRBJ1-1; a weak D match, TRBD1 (6 bases). V was trimmed by 0 bases and J by 1 base, leaving 13 bases between them. This CDR3 has 16 amino acids. Germline V gives CDR1 SGDLS, CDR2 YYNGEE. CDR3 amino acids: CASSVAPDRPNTEAFF. The CDR3 nucleotides read TGTGCCAGCAGCGTAGCTCCTGACAGGCCGAACACTGAAGCTTTCTTT.

The CDR3 DNA follows: TGTGCCACCAGCAGAGGGGGACAGAACTATGGCTACACCTTC. Translation: CATSRGGQNYGYTF. The genes are TRBV15 and TRBJ1-2, with 7 positions matching TRBD1. The germline V gene encodes CDR1 LNHNV and CDR2 YYDKDF (reference sequence). The CDR3 has 14 residues. Trimming at V came to 1 base and at J to 2 bases, leaving 1 base not matched to a gene.

This CDR3 is CASSHGIDSLIYNEQFF. CDR3 in DNA: TGTGCCAGCAGCCATGGGATCGACAGTTTAATCTACAATGAGCAGTTCTTC. V is TRBV4-2 and J is TRBJ2-1; perhaps TRBD1 as D (5 bases). Trimming removed 3 bases from V and 3 bases from J, with 18 bases in between. This CDR3 is built from 17 residues. The V gene's germline CDR1 is LGHNA and CDR2 YNFKEQ.

This chain joins TRBV10-3 and TRBJ1-2; D perhaps matches TRBD1 (6 bases). V lost 3 bases and J lost 7, with 18 bases in between. CDR3 length: 15 amino acids. Germline values: CDR1 ENHRY, CDR2 SYGVKD. The CDR3 coding sequence is TGTGCCATCAGTGATTCAACAACAGGGATCAGTGGCTACACCTTC. Its translation is CAISDSTTGISGYTF.

This clone was seen once. The V gene is TRBV9, the J gene TRBJ1-1; D uncertain. The germline gives CDR1 SGDLS, CDR2 YYNGEE. The CDR3 length is 18 residues. Deletions cut 0 bases from V and 3 bases from J, with 21 bases between. Here the CDR3 reads CASSVDSGIRLRDTEAFF. As DNA, the CDR3 is TGTGCCAGCAGCGTAGATTCCGGGATCCGATTAAGGGACACTGAAGCTTTCTTT. Using reference TRBV9 and TRBJ1-1 for the parts outside the CDR3, the full variable domain is DSGVTQTPKHLITATGQRVTLRCSPRSGDLSVYWYQQSLDQGLQFLIQYYNGEERAKGNILERFSAQQFPDLHSELNLSSLELGDSALYFCASSVDSGIRLRDTEAFFGQGTRLTVV.

This clone turned up a few times. The gene calls are TRBV29-1 and TRBJ1-1; D call uncertain. V lost 7 bases, J lost 8 bases, and 11 bases lay in between. Germline values: CDR1 SQVTM, CDR2 ANQGSEA. This CDR3 spans 10 amino acids. This CDR3 reads CSGLDREAFF. CDR3 nucleotides: TGCAGCGGACTGGATAGGGAAGCTTTCTTT.

The chain combines TRBV19 with TRBJ1-1; weak D call: TRBD1 (5 bases). Trimming removed 5 bases from V and 4 bases from J, with 14 bases in between. The germline gives CDR1 LNHDA, CDR2 SQIVND (reference sequence). The CDR3 sequence is 14 residues long. CDR3 nucleotide sequence: TGTGCCAGTAGTGCAGGGTATTCGGGCACTGAAGCTTTCTTT. Its protein is CASSAGYSGTEAFF.

Worth noting for this clone: Other DNA sequences in the same sample also yield this CDR3. The gene calls are TRBV5-4 and TRBJ2-1, with D unclear. Germline V lookup: CDR1 SGHNT, CDR2 YYREEE (reference sequence). This CDR3 spans 15 amino acids. The V end lost 0 bases, the J end lost 0 bases, and 7 bases lay between the germline ends. In nucleotides, the CDR3 is TGTGCCAGCAGCTTGGGCGGAAGCTCCTACAATGAGCAGTTCTTC. This translates into CASSLGGSSYNEQFF.

This chain uses TRBV28 with TRBJ2-4, with a possible D match to TRBD2 (5 bases). Trimming took 5 bases from V and 8 from J, leaving 10 bases between them. CDR1 is MDHEN and CDR2 is SYDVKM in the germline V gene. CDR3 length: 12 amino acids. CDR3 in amino acids: CASSPGKYIQYF. Written as DNA, the CDR3 is TGTGCCAGCAGTCCCGGGAAGTACATTCAGTACTTC.

The J gene is TRBJ2-2, the V gene TRBV4-1; weak D call: TRBD2 (6 bases). The CDR3 loop spans 17 amino acids. V was clipped by 0 bases and J by 4 bases, with 15 bases between them. Germline CDR1 and CDR2: MGHRA and YSYEKL. The CDR3 coding sequence is TGCGCCAGCAGCCAAGATAGGCCTAGCGATTCCACCGGGGAGCTGTTTTTT. Protein product: CASSQDRPSDSTGELFF.

This clone turned up a few times. This chain's CDR3 is CASSEFVGENQPQHF. CDR3 DNA sequence: TGTGCCAGCAGTGAATTTGTCGGGGAGAATCAGCCCCAGCATTTT. The V gene is TRBV2, the J gene TRBJ1-5; D is unresolved. Germline values: CDR1 SNHLY, CDR2 FYNNEI. V was cut by 2 bases and J by 4 bases, with 12 bases left in between. This CDR3 has 15 amino acids.

This clone has only one observation. V gene TRBV5-1 combines with J gene TRBJ2-2; TRBD2 matches 7 bases. Germline V gene sequence: CDR1 SGHRS, CDR2 YFSETQ. After removal of 1 base from V and 0 bases from J, the junction contained 21 bases not matched to a gene. The CDR3 consists of 22 residues. The CDR3: CASSLLSLAGGGLSSNTGELFF. In DNA, the CDR3 is TGCGCCAGCAGCTTGTTAAGCTTGGCGGGCGGGGGTTTGAGTTCGAACACCGGGGAGCTGTTTTTT.

The sample holds a few counts of this clone. CDR3 nucleotides: TGTGCCAGCAGTTTGCGGGGCCTGACCTACGAGCAGTACGTC. This codes for CASSLRGLTYEQYV. V usage is TRBV28 and J usage is TRBJ2-7; possibly TRBD2 for D (6 bases). This CDR3 region has 14 residues. Per the germline V gene, CDR1 is MDHEN and CDR2 is SYDVKM. V gave up 3 bases and J gave up 2 bases, with 11 bases separating them.

V usage is TRBV19 and J usage is TRBJ2-1; 8 nucleotides agree with TRBD1. Germline loops: CDR1 LNHDA, CDR2 SQIVND (reference sequence). The CDR3 has 14 residues. V lost 7 bases, J lost 3 bases, and 5 bases stayed unmatched. The chain's CDR3 is CASIQGAGYNEQFF. The DNA for the CDR3 is TGTGCCAGTATCCAGGGGGCCGGCTACAATGAGCAGTTCTTC. The full variable domain, with the rest looked up from reference TRBV19 and TRBJ2-1, is DGGITQSPKYLFRKEGQNVTLSCEQNLNHDAMYWYRQDPGQGLRLIYYSQIVNDFQKGDIAEGYSVSREKKESFPLTVTSAQKNPTAFYLCASIQGAGYNEQFFGPGTRLTVL.

This sequence joins TRBV7-9 and TRBJ1-4; the D gene is possibly TRBD1 (6 bases). There are 12 residues in the CDR3. Trimming shortened V by 5 bases and J by 8 bases, and 9 bases separated the two germline ends. From germline, CDR1 is SEHNR and CDR2 FQNEAQ (reference sequence). The CDR3 coding sequence is TGTGCCAGCAGCGTACAGGGAGAAAAACTGTTTTTT. The encoded protein is CASSVQGEKLFF. Based on the CDR3 plus reference TRBV7-9 and TRBJ1-4, the full variable domain is DTGVSQNPRHKITKRGQNVTFRCDPISEHNRLYWYRQTLGQGPEFLTYFQNEAQLEKSRLLSDRFSAERPKGSFSTLEIQRTEQGDSAMYLCASSVQGEKLFFGSGTQLSVL.

The chain joins TRBV6-1 to TRBJ1-4; TRBD1 might be the D (6 bases). The CDR3 totals 14 residues. The V gene lost 4 bases and the J gene lost 0 bases, with 6 bases spanning the gap. Germline CDR1 and CDR2: MNHNS and SASEGT. The CDR3 here is CASSGTATNEKLFF. The DNA of the CDR3 is TGTGCCAGCAGTGGGACAGCAACTAATGAAAAACTGTTTTTT.

The V gene is TRBV27, the J gene TRBJ1-1, with TRBD1 matching 8 bases. The germline gives CDR1 MNHEY, CDR2 SMNVEV (reference sequence). The CDR3 has 14 residues. Unmatched junction bases numbered 10, after V lost 7 bases and J lost 6 bases. The CDR3 nucleotides are TGTGCCAGCACCCCTTCAGGGGGCCCTTCTGAAGCTTTCTTT. Residues: CASTPSGGPSEAFF.